This is a list of T cell receptor beta chains from one sample in a study of blood T cell repertoires in COVID-19. The table came from immunoSEQ multiplex PCR; TCRdb's copy has only in-frame clones and leaves some out. The sample gives tens of thousands of clones, roughly 84% of which show up once; about 1.4% is in the top ten. The specimen sequenced was peripheral blood. These receptors originate from a man aged 50 to 60 with acute or convalescent COVID-19. CDR3s include the opening cysteine and the closing phenylalanine or tryptophan. A D gene is named only where the DNA matches it firmly. The listing skips clone size in some rows; elsewhere it reads once, few, many or a size class.

cdr3_aa: CATSDPGLAGYNEQFF
cdr3_nt: TGTGCCACCAGTGATCCCGGACTAGCGGGATATAATGAGCAGTTCTTC
j_call: TRBJ2-1
d_call: TRBD2
v_call: TRBV24-1
clone_size: .

cdr3_aa: CASSAYPRGFQPQHF
cdr3_nt: TGTGCCAGCAGTGCGTACCCTAGGGGATTCCAGCCCCAGCATTTT
j_call: TRBJ1-5
d_call: .
v_call: TRBV27
clone_size: .

cdr3_aa: CASSLRTGARETQYF
cdr3_nt: TGTGCCAGCAGCCTTCGGACAGGGGCCAGAGAGACCCAGTACTTC
j_call: TRBJ2-5
d_call: TRBD1
v_call: TRBV5-8
clone_size: .

cdr3_aa: CASSPTLAHTGELFF
cdr3_nt: TGTGCCAGCAGCCCGACGCTAGCGCACACCGGGGAGCTGTTTTTT
j_call: TRBJ2-2
d_call: .
v_call: TRBV3-1/TRBV3-2
clone_size: .

cdr3_aa: CASSLDRTKSNQPQHF
cdr3_nt: TGTGCCAGCAGCTTAGACCGGACTAAAAGCAATCAGCCCCAGCATTTT
j_call: TRBJ1-5
d_call: .
v_call: TRBV7-8
clone_size: .

cdr3_aa: CASKGAANEKLFF
cdr3_nt: TGTGCCAGCAAAGGCGCGGCTAATGAAAAACTGTTTTTT
j_call: TRBJ1-4
d_call: .
v_call: TRBV2
clone_size: .

cdr3_aa: CASSILPGQGNEKLFF
cdr3_nt: TGCGCCAGCAGCATACTACCGGGACAGGGAAATGAAAAACTGTTTTTT
j_call: TRBJ1-4
d_call: TRBD1
v_call: TRBV5-1
clone_size: .

cdr3_aa: CASSLVKLPGNTIYF
cdr3_nt: TGTGCCAGCAGCTTAGTTAAGCTCCCAGGAAACACCATATATTTT
j_call: TRBJ1-3
d_call: .
v_call: TRBV7-2
clone_size: few

cdr3_aa: CASSVDGGALNEQFF
cdr3_nt: TGTGCCAGCAGCGTGGACGGAGGGGCGCTTAATGAGCAGTTCTTC
j_call: TRBJ2-1
d_call: .
v_call: TRBV9
clone_size: .

cdr3_aa: CASSSRQGSETQYF
cdr3_nt: TGTGCCAGCAGTTCGCGACAGGGGAGCGAGACCCAGTACTTC
j_call: TRBJ2-5
d_call: TRBD1
v_call: TRBV28
clone_size: .

cdr3_aa: CASSSGLRNLYEQYF
cdr3_nt: TGTGCCAGCAGCTCGGGACTCCGGAACCTCTACGAGCAGTACTTC
j_call: TRBJ2-7
d_call: .
v_call: TRBV11-2
clone_size: .

cdr3_aa: CASSGTGGAGSGYTF
cdr3_nt: TGTGCCAGCAGCGGTACAGGGGGCGCAGGGTCTGGCTACACCTTC
j_call: TRBJ1-2
d_call: TRBD1
v_call: TRBV7-2
clone_size: .

cdr3_aa: CASSVGRGQDDEQYF
cdr3_nt: TGTGCCAGCAGCGTAGGGAGGGGGCAGGACGACGAGCAGTACTTC
j_call: TRBJ2-7
d_call: .
v_call: TRBV9
clone_size: .

cdr3_aa: CASSERGRAIDEQFF
cdr3_nt: TGTGCCAGCAGTGAGCGCGGGAGGGCCATCGATGAGCAGTTCTTC
j_call: TRBJ2-1
d_call: TRBD2
v_call: TRBV6-1
clone_size: .

cdr3_aa: CASSFLARNEQFF
cdr3_nt: TGTGCCAGCAGCTTCCTAGCGCGGAATGAGCAGTTCTTC
j_call: TRBJ2-1
d_call: .
v_call: TRBV7-2
clone_size: .

cdr3_aa: CASSQGDSFYNEQFF
cdr3_nt: TGCGCCAGCAGCCAAGGGGACAGCTTCTACAATGAGCAGTTCTTC
j_call: TRBJ2-1
d_call: TRBD1
v_call: TRBV4-1
clone_size: .

cdr3_aa: CASSSGQILNTEAFF
cdr3_nt: TGTGCCAGCAGTTCTGGACAGATTTTGAACACTGAAGCTTTCTTT
j_call: TRBJ1-1
d_call: .
v_call: TRBV27
clone_size: .

cdr3_aa: CAISEDRGEEKLFF
cdr3_nt: TGTGCCATCAGTGAGGACAGGGGAGAGGAAAAACTGTTTTTT
j_call: TRBJ1-4
d_call: TRBD1
v_call: TRBV10-3
clone_size: .

cdr3_aa: CASSVEGLADSRTGELFF
cdr3_nt: TGTGCCAGCAGCGTAGAAGGACTAGCGGACAGTAGGACCGGGGAGCTGTTTTTT
j_call: TRBJ2-2
d_call: TRBD2
v_call: TRBV9
clone_size: .

cdr3_aa: CASSFQVTRTGRDEQFF
cdr3_nt: TGTGCCAGCAGCTTTCAGGTTACCCGTACTGGGCGGGATGAGCAGTTCTTC
j_call: TRBJ2-1
d_call: .
v_call: TRBV7-2
clone_size: .

cdr3_aa: CASSQSGQGNQPQHF
cdr3_nt: TGTGCCAGCAGCCAATCCGGTCAGGGAAATCAGCCCCAGCATTTT
j_call: TRBJ1-5
d_call: .
v_call: TRBV14
clone_size: .

cdr3_aa: CAISASTGSSGNTIYF
cdr3_nt: TGTGCCATCAGTGCCTCAACAGGGAGCTCTGGAAACACCATATATTTT
j_call: TRBJ1-3
d_call: .
v_call: TRBV10-3
clone_size: .

cdr3_aa: CASRAARANSPLHF
cdr3_nt: TGTGCCAGCAGGGCGGCCAGGGCAAATTCACCCCTCCACTTT
j_call: TRBJ1-6
d_call: .
v_call: TRBV28
clone_size: .

cdr3_aa: CASSQDLEYNSPLHF
cdr3_nt: TGTGCCAGCAGCCAAGATCTGGAGTATAATTCACCCCTCCACTTT
j_call: TRBJ1-6
d_call: .
v_call: TRBV3-1/TRBV3-2
clone_size: once

cdr3_aa: CASSYGTLDNSPLHF
cdr3_nt: TGTGCCAGCAGCTACGGGACTCTGGACAATTCACCCCTCCACTTT
j_call: TRBJ1-6
d_call: .
v_call: TRBV7-2
clone_size: .

cdr3_aa: CASSGMRGIHF
cdr3_nt: TGTGCCAGCAGCGGTATGAGAGGAATCCACTTT
j_call: TRBJ1-6
d_call: .
v_call: TRBV2
clone_size: .

cdr3_aa: CASSLIGTGLSEAFF
cdr3_nt: TGCGCCAGCAGCTTGATCGGGACAGGGCTCTCTGAAGCTTTCTTT
j_call: TRBJ1-1
d_call: TRBD1
v_call: TRBV5-1
clone_size: .

cdr3_aa: CASSYTGQGINYGYTF
cdr3_nt: TGTGCCAGCAGTTACACGGGACAGGGGATCAACTATGGCTACACCTTC
j_call: TRBJ1-2
d_call: TRBD1
v_call: TRBV6-5
clone_size: .

cdr3_aa: CASSRTGGLEGYTF
cdr3_nt: TGTGCCAGCAGTAGGACAGGGGGCCTGGAAGGCTACACCTTC
j_call: TRBJ1-2
d_call: TRBD1
v_call: TRBV6-5
clone_size: .

cdr3_aa: CASSPPSREAGETQYF
cdr3_nt: TGTGCCAGCTCACCGCCGAGCCGCGAAGCCGGGGAGACCCAGTACTTC
j_call: TRBJ2-5
d_call: .
v_call: TRBV18
clone_size: .

cdr3_aa: CATSRDRGQQPQHF
cdr3_nt: TGTGCCACCAGCAGGGACAGGGGGCAACAGCCCCAGCATTTT
j_call: TRBJ1-5
d_call: TRBD1
v_call: TRBV15
clone_size: once